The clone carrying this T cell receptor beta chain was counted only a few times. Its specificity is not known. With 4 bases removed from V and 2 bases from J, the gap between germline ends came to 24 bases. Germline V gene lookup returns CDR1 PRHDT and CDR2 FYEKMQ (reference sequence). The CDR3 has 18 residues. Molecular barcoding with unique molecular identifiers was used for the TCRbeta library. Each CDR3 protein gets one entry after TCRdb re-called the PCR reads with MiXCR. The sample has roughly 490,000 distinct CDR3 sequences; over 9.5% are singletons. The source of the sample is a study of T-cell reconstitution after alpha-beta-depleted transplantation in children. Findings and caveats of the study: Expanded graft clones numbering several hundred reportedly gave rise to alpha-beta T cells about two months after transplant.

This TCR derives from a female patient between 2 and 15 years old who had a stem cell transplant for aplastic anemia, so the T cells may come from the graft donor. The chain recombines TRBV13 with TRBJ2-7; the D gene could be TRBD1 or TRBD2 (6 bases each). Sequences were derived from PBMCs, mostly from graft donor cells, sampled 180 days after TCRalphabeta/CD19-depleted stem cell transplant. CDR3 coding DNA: TGTGCCAGCAGCTCCCCCGGGGGCGTGATTGTGGGACCCTACGAGCAGTACTTC. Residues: CASSSPGGVIVGPYEQYF. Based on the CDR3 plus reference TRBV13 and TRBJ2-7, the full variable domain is AAGVIQSPRHLIKEKRETATLKCYPIPRHDTVYWYQQGPGQDPQFLISFYEKMQSDKGSIPDRFSAQQFSDYHSELNMSSLELGDSALYFCASSSPGGVIVGPYEQYFGPGTRLTVT.